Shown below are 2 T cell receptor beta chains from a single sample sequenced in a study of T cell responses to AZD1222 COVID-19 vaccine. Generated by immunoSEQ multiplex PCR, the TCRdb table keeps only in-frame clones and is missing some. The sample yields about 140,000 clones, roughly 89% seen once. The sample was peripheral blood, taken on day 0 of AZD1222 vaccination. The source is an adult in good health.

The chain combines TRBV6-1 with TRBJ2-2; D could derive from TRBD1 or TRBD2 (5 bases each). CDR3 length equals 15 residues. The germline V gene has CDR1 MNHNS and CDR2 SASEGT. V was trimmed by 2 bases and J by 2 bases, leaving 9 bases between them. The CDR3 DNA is TGTGCCAGCAGTGAACGGGACCCTAACACCGGGGAGCTGTTTTTT. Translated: CASSERDPNTGELFF.

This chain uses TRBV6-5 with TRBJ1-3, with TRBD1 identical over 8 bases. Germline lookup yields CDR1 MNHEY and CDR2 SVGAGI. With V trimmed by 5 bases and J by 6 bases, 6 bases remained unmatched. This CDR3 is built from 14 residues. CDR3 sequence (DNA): TGTGCCAGCAGTCCAACAGGGGGAAAAAACACCATATATTTT. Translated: CASSPTGGKNTIYF.